Sequencing of this T cell receptor (beta chain) was carried out in a study of beta chain features in type 1 diabetes. Points from the study as a whole: The study left unresolved whether HLA type influences TCRB rearrangement. All four CD4+ subsets of Type 1 diabetes patients contained TCRB CDR3s that were moderately but significantly shorter. In comparison with healthy donors, patients had naive, central memory and Treg TCRB repertoires that appeared more similar. A pattern of fewer insertions and more deletions at VDJ junctions was seen in type 1 diabetes patients.

Only a few counts were recorded for this clone. Its antigen remains unidentified. Reverse transcribing all isolated RNA meant expressed TCRB transcripts were sequenced. Sequencing was performed with immunoSEQ multiplex PCR; in TCRdb, only in-frame clones are kept and a portion is missing. The table includes over 200,000 clones, roughly a tenth detected once. Sorting that relied on CD45RO/CCR7/CD25/CD127/CD95/CD27 yielded CD4+ naive, central memory, regulatory and stem cell-like memory cells. Germline loops: CDR1 SNHLY, CDR2 FYNNEI. Trimming took 5 bases from V and 4 from J; bases not matched to a gene: 9. CDR3 length equals 16 residues.

V gene TRBV2 combines with J gene TRBJ2-3, with 10 positions matching TRBD1. This sequence originates from a man aged 25 to 45 with type 1 diabetes. Material for sequencing was naive CD4+ T cells from blood. CDR3 sequence (DNA): TGTGCCAGCAGTTATAGACAGGGGGCAAGCGCAGATACGCAGTATTTT. It specifies CASSYRQGASADTQYF.